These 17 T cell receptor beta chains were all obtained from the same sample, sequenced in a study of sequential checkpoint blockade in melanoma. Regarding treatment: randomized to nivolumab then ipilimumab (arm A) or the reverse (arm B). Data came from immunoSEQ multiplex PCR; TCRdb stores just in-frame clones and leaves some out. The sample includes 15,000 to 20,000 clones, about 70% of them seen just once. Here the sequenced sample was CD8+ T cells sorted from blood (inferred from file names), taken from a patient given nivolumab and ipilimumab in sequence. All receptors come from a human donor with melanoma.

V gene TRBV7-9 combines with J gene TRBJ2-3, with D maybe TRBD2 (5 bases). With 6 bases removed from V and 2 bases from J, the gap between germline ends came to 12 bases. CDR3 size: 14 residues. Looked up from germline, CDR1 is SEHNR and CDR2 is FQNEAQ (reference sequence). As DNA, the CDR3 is TGTGCCAGCAGACCGGGAACCAACACAGATACGCAGTATTTT. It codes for CASRPGTNTDTQYF.

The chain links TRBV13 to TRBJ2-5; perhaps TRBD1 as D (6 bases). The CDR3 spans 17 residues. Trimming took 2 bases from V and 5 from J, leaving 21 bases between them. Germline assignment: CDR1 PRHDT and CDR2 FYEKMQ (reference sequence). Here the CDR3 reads CASSLWPRDRPRETQYF. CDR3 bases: TGTGCCAGCAGCTTATGGCCCCGAGACAGGCCCAGGGAGACCCAGTACTTC.

The CDR3 DNA is TGCGCCAGCAGCAGTCTAGCGGCCAGCTCCTACGAGCAGTACTTC. Translating gives CASSSLAASSYEQYF. The chain recombines TRBV4-3 with TRBJ2-7, with TRBD2 identical over 7 bases. V was pared by 5 bases and J by 0 bases, with 7 bases of the junction left unmatched. This CDR3 contains 15 residues. The germline CDR1 and CDR2 sequences are LGHNA and YSLEER.

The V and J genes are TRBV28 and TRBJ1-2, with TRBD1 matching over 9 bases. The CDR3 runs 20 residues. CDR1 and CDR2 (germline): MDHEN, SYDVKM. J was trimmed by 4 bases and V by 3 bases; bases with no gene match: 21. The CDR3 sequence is CASSLKLGPNDRGQGYGYTF. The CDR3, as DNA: TGTGCCAGCAGTTTGAAACTTGGCCCGAACGACAGGGGACAGGGCTATGGCTACACCTTC.

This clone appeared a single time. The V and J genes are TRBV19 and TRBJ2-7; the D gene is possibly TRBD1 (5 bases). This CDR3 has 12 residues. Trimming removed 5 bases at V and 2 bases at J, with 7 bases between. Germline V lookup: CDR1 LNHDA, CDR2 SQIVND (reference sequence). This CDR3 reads CASSDRAYEQYF. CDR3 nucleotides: TGTGCCAGTAGTGACAGAGCCTACGAGCAGTACTTC. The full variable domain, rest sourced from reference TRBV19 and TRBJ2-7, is DGGITQSPKYLFRKEGQNVTLSCEQNLNHDAMYWYRQDPGQGLRLIYYSQIVNDFQKGDIAEGYSVSREKKESFPLTVTSAQKNPTAFYLCASSDRAYEQYFGPGTRLTVT.

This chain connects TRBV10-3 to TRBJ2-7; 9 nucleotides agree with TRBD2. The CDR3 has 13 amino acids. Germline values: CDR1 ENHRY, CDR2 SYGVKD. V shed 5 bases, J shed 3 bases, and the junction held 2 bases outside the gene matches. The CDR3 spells CAISSGGLYEQYF. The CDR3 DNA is TGTGCCATCAGTAGCGGGGGGCTCTACGAGCAGTACTTC.

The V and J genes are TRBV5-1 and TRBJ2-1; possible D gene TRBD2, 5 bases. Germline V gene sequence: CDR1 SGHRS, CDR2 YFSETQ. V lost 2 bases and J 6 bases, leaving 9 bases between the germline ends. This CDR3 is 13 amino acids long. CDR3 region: CASSLGEGNEQFF. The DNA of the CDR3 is TGCGCCAGCAGCTTAGGTGAGGGCAATGAGCAGTTCTTC.

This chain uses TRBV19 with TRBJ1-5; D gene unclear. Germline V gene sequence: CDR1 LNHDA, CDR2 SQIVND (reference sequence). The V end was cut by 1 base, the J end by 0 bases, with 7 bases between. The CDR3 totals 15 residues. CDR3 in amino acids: CASSIVQNSNQPQHF. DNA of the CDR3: TGTGCCAGTAGTATAGTGCAGAATAGCAATCAGCCCCAGCATTTT.

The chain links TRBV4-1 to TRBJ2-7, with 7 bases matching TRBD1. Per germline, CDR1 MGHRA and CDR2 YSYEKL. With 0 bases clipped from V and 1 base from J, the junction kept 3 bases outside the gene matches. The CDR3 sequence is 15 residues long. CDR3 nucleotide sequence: TGCGCCAGCAGCCAAGATAGGGGGCTTTCCTACGAGCAGTACTTC. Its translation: CASSQDRGLSYEQYF.

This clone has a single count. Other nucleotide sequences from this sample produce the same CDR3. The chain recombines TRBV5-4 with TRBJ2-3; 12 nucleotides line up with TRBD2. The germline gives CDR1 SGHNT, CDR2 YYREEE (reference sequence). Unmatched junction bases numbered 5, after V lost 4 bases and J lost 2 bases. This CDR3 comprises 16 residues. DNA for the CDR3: TGTGCCAGCAGCCCTCTAGCGGGAGGGGCCACAGATACGCAGTATTTT. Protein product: CASSPLAGGATDTQYF.

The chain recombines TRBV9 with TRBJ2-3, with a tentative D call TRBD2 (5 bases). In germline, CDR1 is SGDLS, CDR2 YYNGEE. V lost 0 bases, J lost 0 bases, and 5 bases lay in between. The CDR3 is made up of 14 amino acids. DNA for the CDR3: TGTGCCAGCAGCGTAGGAGGGAGCACAGATACGCAGTATTTT. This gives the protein CASSVGGSTDTQYF.

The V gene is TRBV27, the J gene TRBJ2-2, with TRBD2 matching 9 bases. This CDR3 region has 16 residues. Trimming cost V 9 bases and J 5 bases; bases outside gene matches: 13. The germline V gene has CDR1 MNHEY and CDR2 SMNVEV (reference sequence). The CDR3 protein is CASWRRSGGFTGELFF. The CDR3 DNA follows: TGTGCCAGTTGGAGGAGGAGCGGGGGGTTTACCGGGGAGCTGTTTTTT.

Written as DNA, the CDR3 is TGTGCCAGTAGTATCTTTTCCCGTCAGGGGCTGGGCGAGCAGTACTTC. Translating gives CASSIFSRQGLGEQYF. The chain couples TRBV19 to TRBJ2-7; possible D gene TRBD1, 6 bases. V lost 3 bases to trimming and J lost 6 bases, with 21 bases between them. The CDR3 is 16 amino acids. Germline CDR1 LNHDA, CDR2 SQIVND (reference sequence).

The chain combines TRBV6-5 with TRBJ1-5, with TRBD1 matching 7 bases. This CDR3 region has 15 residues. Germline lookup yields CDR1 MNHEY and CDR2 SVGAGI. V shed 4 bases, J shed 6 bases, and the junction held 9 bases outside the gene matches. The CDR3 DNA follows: TGTGCCAGCAGTTTCTATGACAGGGAGAGTCAGCCCCAGCATTTT. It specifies CASSFYDRESQPQHF.

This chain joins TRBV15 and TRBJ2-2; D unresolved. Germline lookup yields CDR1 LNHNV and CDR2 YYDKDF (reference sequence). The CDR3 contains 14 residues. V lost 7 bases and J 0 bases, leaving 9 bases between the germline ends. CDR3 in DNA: TGTGCCACCAAGGCAGGAACGAACACCGGGGAGCTGTTTTTT. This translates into CATKAGTNTGELFF.

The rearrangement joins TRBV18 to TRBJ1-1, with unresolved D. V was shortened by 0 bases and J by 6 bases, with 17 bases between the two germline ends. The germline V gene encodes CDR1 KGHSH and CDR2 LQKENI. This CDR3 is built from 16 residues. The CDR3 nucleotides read TGTGCCAGCTCACCACCGGCTGCAGGAAAACTCGCTGAAGCTTTCTTT. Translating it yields CASSPPAAGKLAEAFF.

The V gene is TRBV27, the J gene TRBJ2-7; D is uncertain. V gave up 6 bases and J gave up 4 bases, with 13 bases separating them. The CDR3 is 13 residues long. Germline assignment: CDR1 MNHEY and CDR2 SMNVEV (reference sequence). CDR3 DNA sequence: TGTGCCAGCAGGCCCCTAGGAGATTACGAGCAGTACTTC. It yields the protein CASRPLGDYEQYF.